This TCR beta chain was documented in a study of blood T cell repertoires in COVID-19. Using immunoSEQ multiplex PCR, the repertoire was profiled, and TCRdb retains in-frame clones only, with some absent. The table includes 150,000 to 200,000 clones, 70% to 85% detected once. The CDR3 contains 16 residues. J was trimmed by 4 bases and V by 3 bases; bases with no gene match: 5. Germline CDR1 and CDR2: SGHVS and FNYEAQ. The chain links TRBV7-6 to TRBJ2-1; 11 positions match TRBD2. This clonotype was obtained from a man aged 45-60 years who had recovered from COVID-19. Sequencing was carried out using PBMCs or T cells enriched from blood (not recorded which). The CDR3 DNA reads TGTGCCAGCAGCTTGCGTACTAGCGGGGGATACAATGAGCAGTTCTTC. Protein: CASSLRTSGGYNEQFF.